This T cell receptor (beta chain) was identified in a study of blood T cell repertoires in COVID-19. On the study more broadly: Both acute and convalescent COVID-19 samples were obtained from the United States, Italy and Spain. The analysed material was cDNA or gDNA that came from T cells, B-cell-depleted T cells, or PBMCs.

In the authors' methods: How many nucleated cells were present was estimated from reference gene primer amplification. Repertoires were generated with immunoSEQ multiplex PCR, while TCRdb's copy carries only in-frame clones and drops some. For V, J and clone size, that table is used; D and trimming come from the DNA. The sample has 300,000 to 350,000 clones; 87% are singletons. Seattle's enrolled individuals joined amid active infection and were then monitored longitudinally. The CDR3 sequence is 16 residues long. Between the trimmed V and J ends, which lost 2 bases and 5 bases, there was a span of 15 bases. Germline V gene data show CDR1 as SGHTA and CDR2 as FQGTGA.

The sequence was obtained from a man aged 25-40 years with COVID-19, enrolled during active disease. Sequencing used peripheral blood. V and J are TRBV7-3 and TRBJ2-2; possible D gene TRBD2, 6 bases. The CDR3 here is CASSLLGTAGTGELFF. CDR3 in DNA: TGTGCCAGCAGCTTACTTGGGACGGCGGGGACCGGGGAGCTGTTTTTT. Using reference TRBV7-3 and TRBJ2-2 for the parts outside the CDR3, the full variable domain is GAGVSQTPSNKVTEKGKYVELRCDPISGHTALYWYRQSLGQGPEFLIYFQGTGAADDSGLPNDRFFAVRPEGSVSTLKIQRTERGDSAVYLCASSLLGTAGTGELFFGEGSRLTVL.